Below, one T cell receptor (beta chain) is given with its context. The data originate from a study of T cells in localized non-small cell lung cancer. CDR3 size: 16 residues. V dropped 3 bases and J dropped 3 bases, with 15 bases sitting between them. The germline CDR1 and CDR2 sequences are LNHDA and SQIVND (reference sequence). Sequencing used immunoSEQ multiplex PCR; TCRdb keeps in-frame clones, though not all of them. Of about 39,000 clones in the sample, about four fifths are singletons; the top ten hold approximately 35%. This material consisted of PBMCs, taken before any cancer treatment. The chain joins TRBV19 to TRBJ1-5; D perhaps matches TRBD1 (5 bases). The origin of this receptor is a woman between 35 and 75 years old with stage II squamous cell lung carcinoma. The CDR3 DNA reads as TGTGCCAGTAGTATGGGGCTGAGGGGCCTCAATCAGCCCCAGCATTTT. It is translated as CASSMGLRGLNQPQHF. Looking up the rest from reference TRBV19 and TRBJ1-5 gives the full variable domain: DGGITQSPKYLFRKEGQNVTLSCEQNLNHDAMYWYRQDPGQGLRLIYYSQIVNDFQKGDIAEGYSVSREKKESFPLTVTSAQKNPTAFYLCASSMGLRGLNQPQHFGDGTRLSIL.